Following are 7 T cell receptor beta chains from one sample sequenced in a study of blood T cells in healthy people across ages. Next came a second PCR, run for about 7 to 11 cycles, which used a sample-barcoded 5' primer along with a J-beta primer mix. TCRdb redid the calling of the 5' RACE reads with MiXCR, one entry per CDR3 protein. This table has about 1,000,000 distinct CDR3 sequences, 45% appearing once. Sequencing was carried out using blood. The receptors shown here come from a woman in her sixties in good health.

V and J are TRBV15 and TRBJ1-5; no clear D. CDR3 size: 15 residues. Germline CDR1 LNHNV, CDR2 YYDKDF (reference sequence). The V end was cut by 5 bases, the J end by 0 bases, with 11 bases between. CDR3 in DNA: TGTGCCACCAGCCCGACGGCCAGTAGCAATCAGCCCCAGCATTTT. Amino acids: CATSPTASSNQPQHF.

This clonotype was counted only a few times. The CDR3 region is CASSVRGDPYNEQFF. The CDR3 DNA is TGTGCCAGCAGTGTCCGTGGCGACCCCTACAATGAGCAGTTCTTC. The V call is TRBV7-2, the J call TRBJ2-1; D gene ambiguous. V lost 6 bases and J 2 bases, leaving 14 bases between the germline ends. The CDR3 is made up of 15 amino acids. The germline V gene encodes CDR1 SGHTA and CDR2 FQGNSA. The full variable domain, its missing parts supplied by reference TRBV7-2 and TRBJ2-1, is GAGVSQSPSNKVTEKGKDVELRCDPISGHTALYWYRQSLGQGLEFLIYFQGNSAPDKSGLPSDRFSAERTGGSVSTLTIQRTQQEDSAVYLCASSVRGDPYNEQFFGPGTRLTVL.

In this sample, this clonotype turned up a few times. This rearrangement joins TRBV5-1 to TRBJ2-7; D gene uncertain. The CDR3 sequence is 14 residues long. Trimming removed 0 bases at V and 2 bases at J, with 9 bases between. In germline, CDR1 is SGHRS, CDR2 YFSETQ. Here the CDR3 reads CASSLVISTYEQYF. The CDR3 DNA follows: TGCGCCAGCAGCTTGGTGATTTCTACCTACGAGCAGTACTTC.

A note on this clonotype: Relative to the germline gene, one junction end is altered; a read error may explain this. The chain recombines TRBV20-1 with TRBJ2-3; no firm D call. Germline loops: CDR1 DFQATT, CDR2 SNEGSKA (reference sequence). This CDR3 is built from 14 residues. CDR3 amino acids: CRARDGGPTDTQYF. CDR3 DNA: TGCAGAGCTAGAGATGGCGGACCCACAGATACGCAGTATTTT.

This chain uses TRBV27 with TRBJ2-1, with TRBD2 matching 9 bases. CDR1 and CDR2 from the germline V gene are MNHEY and SMNVEV (reference sequence). The ends lost 11 bases at V and 2 bases at J; junction bases unmatched: 7. The CDR3 covers 14 residues. The CDR3 DNA reads TGTGCCTCGTGGGCTAGCGGGGCCTACAATGAGCAGTTCTTC. Residues: CASWASGAYNEQFF.

CDR3 protein: CASSSPVRGRRGTDTQYF. The CDR3 coding sequence is TGTGCCAGCAGTTCACCCGTCAGGGGACGCAGGGGGACAGATACGCAGTATTTT. The chain couples TRBV28 to TRBJ2-3; 7 bases map to TRBD1. Germline loops: CDR1 MDHEN, CDR2 SYDVKM. The CDR3 is 18 amino acids. V was clipped by 4 bases and J by 3 bases; unmatched bases: 16.

This clonotype was found a few times. The rearrangement joins TRBV10-1 to TRBJ2-1; 7 nucleotides line up with TRBD2. V gave up 3 bases and J gave up 0 bases; unmatched junction bases: 8. Per germline, CDR1 WNHNN and CDR2 SYGVQD (reference sequence). There are 17 residues in the CDR3. The CDR3 bases are TGCGCCAGCAGTGATCTTAGCGGGCAAAGCTCCTACAATGAGCAGTTCTTC. This codes for CASSDLSGQSSYNEQFF.